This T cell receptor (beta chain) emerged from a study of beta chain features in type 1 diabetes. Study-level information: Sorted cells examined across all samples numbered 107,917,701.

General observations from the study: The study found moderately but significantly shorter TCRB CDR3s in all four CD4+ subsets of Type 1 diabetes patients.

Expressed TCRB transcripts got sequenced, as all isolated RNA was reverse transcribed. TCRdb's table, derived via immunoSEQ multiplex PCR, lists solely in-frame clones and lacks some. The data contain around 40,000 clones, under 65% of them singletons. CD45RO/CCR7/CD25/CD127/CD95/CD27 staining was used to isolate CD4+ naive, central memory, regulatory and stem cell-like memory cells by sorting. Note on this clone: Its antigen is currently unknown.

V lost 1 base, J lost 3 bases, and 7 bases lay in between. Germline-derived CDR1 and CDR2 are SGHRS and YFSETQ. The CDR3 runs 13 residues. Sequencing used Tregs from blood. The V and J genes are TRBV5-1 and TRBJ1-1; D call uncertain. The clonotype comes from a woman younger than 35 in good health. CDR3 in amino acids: CASSLYRYTEAFF. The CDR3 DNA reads TGCGCCAGCAGCTTGTACAGATACACTGAAGCTTTCTTT.